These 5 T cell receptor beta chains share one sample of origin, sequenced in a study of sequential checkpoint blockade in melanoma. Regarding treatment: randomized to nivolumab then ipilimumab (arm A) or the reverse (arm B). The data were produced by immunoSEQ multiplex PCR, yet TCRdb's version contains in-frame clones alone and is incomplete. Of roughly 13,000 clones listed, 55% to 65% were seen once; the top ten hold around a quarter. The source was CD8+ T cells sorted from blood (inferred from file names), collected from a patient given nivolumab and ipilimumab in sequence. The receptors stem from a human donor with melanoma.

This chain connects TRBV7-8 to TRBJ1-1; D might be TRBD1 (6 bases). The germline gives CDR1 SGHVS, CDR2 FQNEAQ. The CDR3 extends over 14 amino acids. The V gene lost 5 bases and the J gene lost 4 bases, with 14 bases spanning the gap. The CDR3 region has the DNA TGTGCCAGCAGCCCATCGACAGGCTCCACTGAAGCTTTCTTT. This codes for CASSPSTGSTEAFF.

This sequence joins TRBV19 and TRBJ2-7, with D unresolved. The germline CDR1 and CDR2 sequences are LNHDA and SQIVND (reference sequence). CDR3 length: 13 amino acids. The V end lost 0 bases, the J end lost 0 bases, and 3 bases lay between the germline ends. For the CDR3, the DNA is TGTGCCAGTAGTATAGACATCTCCTACGAGCAGTACTTC. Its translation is CASSIDISYEQYF.

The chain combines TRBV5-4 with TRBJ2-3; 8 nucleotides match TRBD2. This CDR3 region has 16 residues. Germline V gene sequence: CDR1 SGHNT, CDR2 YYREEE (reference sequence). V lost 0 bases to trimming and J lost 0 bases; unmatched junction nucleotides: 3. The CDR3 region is CASSLAGTSSTDTQYF. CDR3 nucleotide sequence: TGTGCCAGCAGCTTGGCCGGGACTAGTAGCACAGATACGCAGTATTTT.

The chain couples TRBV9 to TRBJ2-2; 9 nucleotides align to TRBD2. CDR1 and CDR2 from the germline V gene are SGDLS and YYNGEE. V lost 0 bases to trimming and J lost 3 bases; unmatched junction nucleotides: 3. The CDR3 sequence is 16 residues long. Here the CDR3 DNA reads TGTGCCAGCAGCGTAGGGCTAGCGGGACACACCGGGGAGCTGTTTTTT. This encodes CASSVGLAGHTGELFF.

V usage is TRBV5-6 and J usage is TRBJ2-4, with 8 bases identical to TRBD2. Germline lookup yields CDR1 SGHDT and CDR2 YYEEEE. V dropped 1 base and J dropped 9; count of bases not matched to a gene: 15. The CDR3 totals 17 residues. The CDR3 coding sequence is TGTGCCAGCAGCTTGACCGGGACTAGTTTCCGCCGCAGCATTCAGTACTTC. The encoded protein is CASSLTGTSFRRSIQYF.